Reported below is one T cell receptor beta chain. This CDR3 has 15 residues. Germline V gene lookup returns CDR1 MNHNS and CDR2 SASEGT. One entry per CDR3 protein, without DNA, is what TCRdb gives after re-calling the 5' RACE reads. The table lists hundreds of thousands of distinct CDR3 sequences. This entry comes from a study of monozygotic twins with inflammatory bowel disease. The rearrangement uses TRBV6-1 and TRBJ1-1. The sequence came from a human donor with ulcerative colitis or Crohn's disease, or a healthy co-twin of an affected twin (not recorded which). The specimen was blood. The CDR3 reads CASTETIVGYTEAFF.